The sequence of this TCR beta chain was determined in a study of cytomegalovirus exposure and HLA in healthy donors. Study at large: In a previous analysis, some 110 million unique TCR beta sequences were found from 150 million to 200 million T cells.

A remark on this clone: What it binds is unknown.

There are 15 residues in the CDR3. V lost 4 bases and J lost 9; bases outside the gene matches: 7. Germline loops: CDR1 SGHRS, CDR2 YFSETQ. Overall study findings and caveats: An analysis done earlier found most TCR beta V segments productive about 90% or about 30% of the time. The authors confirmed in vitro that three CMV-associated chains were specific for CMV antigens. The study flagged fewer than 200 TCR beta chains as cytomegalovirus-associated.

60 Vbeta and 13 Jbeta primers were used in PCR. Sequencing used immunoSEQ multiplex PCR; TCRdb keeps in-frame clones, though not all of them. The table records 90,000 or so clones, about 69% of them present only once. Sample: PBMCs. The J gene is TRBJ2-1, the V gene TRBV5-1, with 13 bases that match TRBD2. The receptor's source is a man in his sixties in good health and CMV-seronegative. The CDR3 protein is CASSLTSGGAPEQFF. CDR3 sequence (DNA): TGCGCCAGCAGCCTTACTAGCGGGGGGGCCCCTGAGCAGTTCTTC.